This T cell receptor (beta chain) was obtained from a study of blood T cell repertoires in COVID-19. Study-wide context: Donors in the United States, Italy and Spain gave samples during acute or convalescent COVID-19. PBMCs, B-cell-depleted T cells, or T cells provided the cDNA or gDNA that made up the material.

Some clones are missing from TCRdb's copy, which holds only in-frame ones; the method was immunoSEQ multiplex PCR. The repertoire holds approximately 110,000 clones, with roughly nine tenths as singletons. The CDR3 is 13 amino acids. Trimming at V came to 6 bases and at J to 4 bases, leaving 5 bases not matched to a gene. The V gene's germline CDR1 is MDHEN and CDR2 SYDVKM. V is TRBV28 and J is TRBJ1-2; TRBD1 agrees at 7 bases. The sequencing sample was made of peripheral blood. The sequence was obtained from an elderly woman with acute or convalescent COVID-19. The DNA of the CDR3 is TGTGCCAGCAGCAGCAGGGGGATCTATGGCTACACCTTC. This sequence encodes CASSSRGIYGYTF.